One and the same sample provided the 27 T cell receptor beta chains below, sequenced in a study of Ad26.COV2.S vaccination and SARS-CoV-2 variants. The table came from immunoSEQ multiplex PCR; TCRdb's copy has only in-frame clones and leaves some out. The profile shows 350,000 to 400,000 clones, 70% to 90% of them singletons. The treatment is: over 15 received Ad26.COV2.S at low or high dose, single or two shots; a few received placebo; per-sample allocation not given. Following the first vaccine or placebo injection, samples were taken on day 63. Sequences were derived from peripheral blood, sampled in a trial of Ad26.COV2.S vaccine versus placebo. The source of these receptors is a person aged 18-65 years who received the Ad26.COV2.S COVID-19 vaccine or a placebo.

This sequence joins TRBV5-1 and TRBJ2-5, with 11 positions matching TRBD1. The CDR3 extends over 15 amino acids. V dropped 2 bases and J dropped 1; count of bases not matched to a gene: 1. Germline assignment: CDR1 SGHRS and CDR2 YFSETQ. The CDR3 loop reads CASSLGTGGQETQYF. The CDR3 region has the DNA TGCGCCAGCAGCTTAGGGACAGGGGGCCAAGAGACCCAGTACTTC.

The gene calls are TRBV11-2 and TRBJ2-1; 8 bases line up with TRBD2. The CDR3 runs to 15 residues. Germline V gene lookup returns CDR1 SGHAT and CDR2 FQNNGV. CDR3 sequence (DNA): TGTGTGGTAGCGGGACCCCCCAGTACATCTAATGAGCAGTTCTTC. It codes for CVVAGPPSTSNEQFF.

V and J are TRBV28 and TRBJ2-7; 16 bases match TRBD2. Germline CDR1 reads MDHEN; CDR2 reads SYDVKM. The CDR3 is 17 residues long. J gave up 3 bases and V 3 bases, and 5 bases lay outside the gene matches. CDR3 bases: TGTGCCAGCAGTTTGGGGACTAGCGGGAGGGCCCTCTACGAGCAGTACTTC. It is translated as CASSLGTSGRALYEQYF.

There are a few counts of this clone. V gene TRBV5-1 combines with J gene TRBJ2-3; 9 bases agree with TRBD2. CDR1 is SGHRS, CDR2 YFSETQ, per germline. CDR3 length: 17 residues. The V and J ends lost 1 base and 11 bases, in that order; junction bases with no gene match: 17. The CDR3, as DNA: TGCGCCAGCAGCTTGCTCGGGGGAGCGGGAGGCTCATCGGGGCAGTATTTT. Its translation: CASSLLGGAGGSSGQYF.

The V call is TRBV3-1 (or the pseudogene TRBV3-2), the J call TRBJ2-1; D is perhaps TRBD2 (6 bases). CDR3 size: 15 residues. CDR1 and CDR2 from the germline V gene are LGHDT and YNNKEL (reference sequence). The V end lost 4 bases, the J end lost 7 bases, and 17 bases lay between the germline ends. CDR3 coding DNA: TGTGCCAGCAGCCCCGTCGGGGCGGGAAAGAATGAGCAGTTCTTC. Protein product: CASSPVGAGKNEQFF.

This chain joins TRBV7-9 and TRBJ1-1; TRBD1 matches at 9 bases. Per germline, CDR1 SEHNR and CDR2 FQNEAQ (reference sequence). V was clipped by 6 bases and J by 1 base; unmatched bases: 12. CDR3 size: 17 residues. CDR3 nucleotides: TGTGCCAGCAGATCTACAGGGGGCGGGAACCCGAACACTGAAGCTTTCTTT. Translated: CASRSTGGGNPNTEAFF.

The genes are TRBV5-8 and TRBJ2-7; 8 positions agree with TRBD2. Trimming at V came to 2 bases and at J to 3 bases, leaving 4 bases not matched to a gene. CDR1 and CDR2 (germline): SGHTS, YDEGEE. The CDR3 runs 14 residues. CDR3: CASSLAGDIYEQYF. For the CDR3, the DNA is TGTGCCAGCAGCTTAGCGGGGGATATCTACGAGCAGTACTTC.

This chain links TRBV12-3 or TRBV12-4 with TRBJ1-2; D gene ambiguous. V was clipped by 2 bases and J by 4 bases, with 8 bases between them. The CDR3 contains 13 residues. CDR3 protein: CASSLQASYGYTF. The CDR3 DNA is TGTGCCAGCAGTTTACAGGCTTCCTATGGCTACACCTTC.

The CDR3 DNA is TGTGCCAGCAGGCTAGGGGACGAGCAGTACTTC. The encoded protein is CASRLGDEQYF. The chain uses TRBV28 and TRBJ2-7, with D possibly being TRBD1 (5 bases). The CDR3 contains 11 residues. Germline V gene sequence: CDR1 MDHEN, CDR2 SYDVKM. The V end lost 6 bases, the J end lost 5 bases, and 8 bases lay between the germline ends.

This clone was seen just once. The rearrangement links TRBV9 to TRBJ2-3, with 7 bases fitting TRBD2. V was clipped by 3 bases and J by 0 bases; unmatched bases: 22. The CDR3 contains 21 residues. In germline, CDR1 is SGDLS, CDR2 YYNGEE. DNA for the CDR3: TGTGCCAGCAGCGACGGCCCCCGACTAGCTGGGGATTACCCTAGCACAGATACGCAGTATTTT. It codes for CASSDGPRLAGDYPSTDTQYF.

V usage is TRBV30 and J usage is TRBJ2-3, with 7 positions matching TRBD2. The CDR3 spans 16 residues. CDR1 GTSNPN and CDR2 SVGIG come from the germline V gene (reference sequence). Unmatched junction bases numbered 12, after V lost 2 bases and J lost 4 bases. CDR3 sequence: CAWSSLIPGLSDTQYF. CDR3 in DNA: TGTGCCTGGAGTTCCCTTATCCCGGGACTATCAGATACGCAGTATTTT.

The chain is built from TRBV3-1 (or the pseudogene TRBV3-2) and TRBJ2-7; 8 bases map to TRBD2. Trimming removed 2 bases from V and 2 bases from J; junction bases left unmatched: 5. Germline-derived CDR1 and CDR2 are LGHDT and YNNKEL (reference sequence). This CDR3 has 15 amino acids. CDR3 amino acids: CASSQRAGRAYEQYF. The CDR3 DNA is TGTGCCAGCAGCCAACGGGCCGGGAGGGCCTACGAGCAGTACTTC.

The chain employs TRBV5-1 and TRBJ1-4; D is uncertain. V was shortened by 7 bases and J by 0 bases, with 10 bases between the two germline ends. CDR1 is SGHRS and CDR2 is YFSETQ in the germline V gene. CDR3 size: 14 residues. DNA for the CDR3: TGCGCCAGCTCGGCGGGAGCAACTAATGAAAAACTGTTTTTT. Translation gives CASSAGATNEKLFF.

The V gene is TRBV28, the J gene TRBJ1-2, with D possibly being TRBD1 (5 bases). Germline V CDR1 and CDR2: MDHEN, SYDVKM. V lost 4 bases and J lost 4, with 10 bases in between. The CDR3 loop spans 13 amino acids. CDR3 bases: TGTGCCAGCAGTTCCGCCGGGGCCTATGGCTACACCTTC. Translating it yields CASSSAGAYGYTF.

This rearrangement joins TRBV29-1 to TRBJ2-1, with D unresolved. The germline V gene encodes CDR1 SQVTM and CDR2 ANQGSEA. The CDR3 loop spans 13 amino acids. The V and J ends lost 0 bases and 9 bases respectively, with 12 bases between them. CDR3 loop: CSVEDQWLGEQFF. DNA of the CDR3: TGCAGCGTTGAAGATCAGTGGCTGGGTGAGCAGTTCTTC.

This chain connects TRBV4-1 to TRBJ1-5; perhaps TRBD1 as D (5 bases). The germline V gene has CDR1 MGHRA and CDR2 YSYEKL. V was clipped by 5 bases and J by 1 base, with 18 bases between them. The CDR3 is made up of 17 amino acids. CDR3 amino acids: CASSGEGSLGSNQPQHF. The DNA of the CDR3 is TGCGCCAGCAGCGGCGAGGGGAGCCTGGGAAGCAATCAGCCCCAGCATTTT.

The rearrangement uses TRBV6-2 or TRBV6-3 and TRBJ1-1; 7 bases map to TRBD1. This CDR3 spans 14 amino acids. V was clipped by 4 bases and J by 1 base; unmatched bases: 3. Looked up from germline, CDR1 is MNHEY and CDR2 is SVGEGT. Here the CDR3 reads CASSFGTENTEAFF. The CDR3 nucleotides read TGTGCCAGCAGTTTCGGGACAGAGAACACTGAAGCTTTCTTT.

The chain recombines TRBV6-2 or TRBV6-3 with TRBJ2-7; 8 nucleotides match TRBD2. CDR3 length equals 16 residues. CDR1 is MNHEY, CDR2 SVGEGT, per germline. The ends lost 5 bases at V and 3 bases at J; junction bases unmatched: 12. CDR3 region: CASSGFGTRGYYEQYF. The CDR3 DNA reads TGTGCCAGCAGTGGATTCGGGACTAGGGGTTACTACGAGCAGTACTTC.

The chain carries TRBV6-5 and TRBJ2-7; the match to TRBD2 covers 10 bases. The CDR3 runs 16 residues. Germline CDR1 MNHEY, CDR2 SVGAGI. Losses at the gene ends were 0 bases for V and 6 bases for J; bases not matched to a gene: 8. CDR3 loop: CASSYSTASGRGEQYF. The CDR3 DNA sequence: TGTGCCAGCAGTTACTCGACGGCGAGCGGGAGGGGCGAGCAGTACTTC.

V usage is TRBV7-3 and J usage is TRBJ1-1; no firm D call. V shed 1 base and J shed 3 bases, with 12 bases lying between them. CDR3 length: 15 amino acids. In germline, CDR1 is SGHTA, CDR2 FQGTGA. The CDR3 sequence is CASSLIAGQDTEAFF. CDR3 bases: TGTGCCAGCAGCTTAATAGCCGGGCAGGACACTGAAGCTTTCTTT.

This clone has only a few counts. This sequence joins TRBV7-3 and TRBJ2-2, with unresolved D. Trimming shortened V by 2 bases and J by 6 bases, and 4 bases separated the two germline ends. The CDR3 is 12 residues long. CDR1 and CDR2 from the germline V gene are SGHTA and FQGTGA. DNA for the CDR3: TGTGCCAGCAGCTTACCTCCCGGGGAGCTGTTTTTT. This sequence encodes CASSLPPGELFF. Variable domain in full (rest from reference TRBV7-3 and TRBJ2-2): GAGVSQTPSNKVTEKGKYVELRCDPISGHTALYWYRQSLGQGPEFLIYFQGTGAADDSGLPNDRFFAVRPEGSVSTLKIQRTERGDSAVYLCASSLPPGELFFGEGSRLTVL.

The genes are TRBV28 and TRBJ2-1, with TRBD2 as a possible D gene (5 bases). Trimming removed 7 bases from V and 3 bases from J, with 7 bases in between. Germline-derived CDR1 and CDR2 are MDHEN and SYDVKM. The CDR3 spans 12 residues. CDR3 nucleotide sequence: TGTGCCAGCAAAGCGGACTACAATGAGCAGTTCTTC. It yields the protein CASKADYNEQFF.

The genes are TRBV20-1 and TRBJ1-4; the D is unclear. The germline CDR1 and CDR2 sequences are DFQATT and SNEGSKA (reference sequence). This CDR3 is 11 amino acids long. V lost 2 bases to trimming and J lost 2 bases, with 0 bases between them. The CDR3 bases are TGCAGTGCTAGAACTAATGAAAAACTGTTTTTT. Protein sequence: CSARTNEKLFF.

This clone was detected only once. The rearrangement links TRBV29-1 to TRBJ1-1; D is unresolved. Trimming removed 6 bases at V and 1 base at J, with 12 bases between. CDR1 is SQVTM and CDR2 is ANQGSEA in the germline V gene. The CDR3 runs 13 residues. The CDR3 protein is CSVRRNTNTEAFF. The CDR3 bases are TGCAGCGTCCGCAGGAACACGAACACTGAAGCTTTCTTT.

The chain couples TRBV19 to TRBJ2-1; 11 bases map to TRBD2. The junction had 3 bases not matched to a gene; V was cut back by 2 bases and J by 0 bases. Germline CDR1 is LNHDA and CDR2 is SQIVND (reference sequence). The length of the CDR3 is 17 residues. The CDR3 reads CASSIFSGRGSYNEQFF. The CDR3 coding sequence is TGTGCCAGTAGTATATTTAGCGGGAGGGGCTCCTACAATGAGCAGTTCTTC.

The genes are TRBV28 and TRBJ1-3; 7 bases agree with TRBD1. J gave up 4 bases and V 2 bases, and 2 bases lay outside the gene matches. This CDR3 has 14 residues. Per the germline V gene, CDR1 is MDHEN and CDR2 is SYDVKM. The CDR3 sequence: CASSLPGGGNTIYF. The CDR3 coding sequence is TGTGCCAGCAGTTTACCAGGGGGAGGAAACACCATATATTTT.

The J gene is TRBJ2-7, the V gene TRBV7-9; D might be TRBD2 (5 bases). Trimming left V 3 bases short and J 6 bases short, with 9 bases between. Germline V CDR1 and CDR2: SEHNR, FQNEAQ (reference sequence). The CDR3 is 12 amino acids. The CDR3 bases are TGTGCCAGCAGCTTGCCAGGAGGCGAGCAGTACTTC. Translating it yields CASSLPGGEQYF. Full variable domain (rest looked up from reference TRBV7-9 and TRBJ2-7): DTGVSQNPRHKITKRGQNVTFRCDPISEHNRLYWYRQTLGQGPEFLTYFQNEAQLEKSRLLSDRFSAERPKGSFSTLEIQRTEQGDSAMYLCASSLPGGEQYFGPGTRLTVT.